This TCR beta chain was sequenced in a study of identical twins. Each CDR3 protein gets one entry after TCRdb re-called the 5' RACE reads with MiXCR. Of around 670,000 distinct CDR3 sequences listed, 6.1% are singletons. This clonotype has only a few counts. There are 17 residues in the CDR3. The germline CDR1 and CDR2 sequences are KGHDR and SFDVKD. V lost 2 bases and J lost 8; bases outside the gene matches: 9. The V and J genes are TRBV24-1 and TRBJ2-1; 12 positions match TRBD2. The sequenced sample was naive T cells sorted from blood. This TCR was sampled from a man younger than 30 in good health. This CDR3 reads CATSDSETSGSMDEQFF. The CDR3 DNA reads TGTGCCACCAGTGATTCAGAGACTAGCGGGAGTATGGATGAGCAGTTCTTC.